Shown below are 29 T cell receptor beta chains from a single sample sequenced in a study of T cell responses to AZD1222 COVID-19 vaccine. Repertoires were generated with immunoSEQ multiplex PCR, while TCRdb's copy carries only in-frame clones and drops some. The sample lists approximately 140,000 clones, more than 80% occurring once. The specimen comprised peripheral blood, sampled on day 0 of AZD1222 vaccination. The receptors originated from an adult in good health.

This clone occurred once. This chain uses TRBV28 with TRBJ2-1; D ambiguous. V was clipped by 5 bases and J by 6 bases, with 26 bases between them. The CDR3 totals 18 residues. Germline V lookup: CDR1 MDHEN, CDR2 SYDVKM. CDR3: CASSTSLRNRSPGNEQFF. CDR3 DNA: TGTGCCAGCAGTACGAGTTTGCGGAATAGGTCCCCGGGCAATGAGCAGTTCTTC.

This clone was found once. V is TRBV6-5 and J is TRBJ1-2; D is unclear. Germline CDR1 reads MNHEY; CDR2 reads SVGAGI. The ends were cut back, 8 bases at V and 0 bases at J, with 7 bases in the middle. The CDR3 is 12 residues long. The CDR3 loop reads CASGLANYGYTF. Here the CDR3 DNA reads TGTGCCAGCGGCCTAGCTAACTATGGCTACACCTTC.

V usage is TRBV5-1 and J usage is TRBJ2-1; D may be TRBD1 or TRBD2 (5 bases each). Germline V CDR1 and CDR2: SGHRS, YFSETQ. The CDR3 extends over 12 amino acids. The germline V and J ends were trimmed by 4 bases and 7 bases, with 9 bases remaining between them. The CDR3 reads CASSAWGNEQFF. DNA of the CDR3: TGCGCCAGCAGCGCCTGGGGGAATGAGCAGTTCTTC.

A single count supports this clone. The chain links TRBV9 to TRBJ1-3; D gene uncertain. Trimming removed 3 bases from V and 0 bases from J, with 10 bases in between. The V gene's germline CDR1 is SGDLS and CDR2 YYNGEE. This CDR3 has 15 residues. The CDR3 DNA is TGTGCCAGCAGCGGGCTCGGAGGCTCTGGAAACACCATATATTTT. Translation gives CASSGLGGSGNTIYF.

The chain's CDR3 is CASSFKVVRSRDEQFF. The CDR3 DNA reads TGTGCCAGCAGTTTCAAGGTCGTCCGATCACGGGATGAGCAGTTCTTC. V is TRBV28 and J is TRBJ2-1, with unresolved D. Germline CDR1 is MDHEN and CDR2 is SYDVKM. The V gene lost 3 bases and the J gene lost 8 bases, with 20 bases spanning the gap. This CDR3 has 16 residues.

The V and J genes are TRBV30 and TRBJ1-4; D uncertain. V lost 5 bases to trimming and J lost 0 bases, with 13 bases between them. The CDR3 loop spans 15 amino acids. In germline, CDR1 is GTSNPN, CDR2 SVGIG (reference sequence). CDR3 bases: TGTGCCTGGGCCCTCACAGCTGCAACTAATGAAAAACTGTTTTTT. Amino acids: CAWALTAATNEKLFF.

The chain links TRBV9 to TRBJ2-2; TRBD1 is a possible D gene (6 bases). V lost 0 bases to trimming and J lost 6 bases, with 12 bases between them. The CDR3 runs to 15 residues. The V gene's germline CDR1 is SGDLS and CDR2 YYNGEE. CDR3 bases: TGTGCCAGCAGCGTAGATCCAGGGGTGCCCGGGGAGCTGTTTTTT. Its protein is CASSVDPGVPGELFF.

As DNA, the CDR3 is TGTGCCAGCAGCCCCGGGCGATATAGCAATCAGCCCCAGCATTTT. It encodes CASSPGRYSNQPQHF. The V and J genes are TRBV27 and TRBJ1-5; D remains ambiguous. Germline assignment: CDR1 MNHEY and CDR2 SMNVEV (reference sequence). V was pared by 6 bases and J by 0 bases, with 12 bases between. This CDR3 is 15 amino acids long.

The CDR3: CASRDYLASTDTQYF. The DNA for the CDR3 is TGTGCCAGCAGGGACTACCTAGCTAGCACAGATACGCAGTATTTT. J is TRBJ2-3 and V is TRBV7-6; D may be TRBD2 (6 bases). Germline-derived CDR1 and CDR2 are SGHVS and FNYEAQ. The CDR3 length is 15 residues. V was cut by 6 bases and J by 0 bases, with 13 bases left in between.

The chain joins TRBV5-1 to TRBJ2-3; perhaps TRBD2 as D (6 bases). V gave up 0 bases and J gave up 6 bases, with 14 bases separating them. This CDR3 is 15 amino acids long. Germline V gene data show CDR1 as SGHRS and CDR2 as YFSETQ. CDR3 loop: CASSLAGTSGDTQYF. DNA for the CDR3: TGCGCCAGCAGCTTGGCCGGGACTTCTGGGGATACGCAGTATTTT.

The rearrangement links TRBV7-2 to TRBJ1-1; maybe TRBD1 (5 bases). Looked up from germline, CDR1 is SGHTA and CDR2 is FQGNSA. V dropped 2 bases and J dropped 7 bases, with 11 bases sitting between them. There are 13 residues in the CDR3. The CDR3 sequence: CASSLRAGNEAFF. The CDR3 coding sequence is TGTGCCAGCAGCTTAAGGGCAGGGAATGAAGCTTTCTTT.

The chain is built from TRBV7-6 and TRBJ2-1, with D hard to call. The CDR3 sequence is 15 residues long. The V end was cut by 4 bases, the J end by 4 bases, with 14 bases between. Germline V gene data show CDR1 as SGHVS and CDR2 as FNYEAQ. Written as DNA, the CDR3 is TGTGCCAGCAGCTCCGGTGCTCCGATATACAATGAGCAGTTCTTC. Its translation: CASSSGAPIYNEQFF.

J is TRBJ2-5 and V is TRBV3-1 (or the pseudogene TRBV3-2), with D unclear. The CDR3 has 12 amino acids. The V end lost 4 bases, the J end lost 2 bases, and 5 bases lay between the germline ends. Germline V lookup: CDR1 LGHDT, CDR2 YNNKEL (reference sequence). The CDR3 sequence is CASSRFQETQYF. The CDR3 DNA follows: TGTGCCAGCAGCCGCTTTCAAGAGACCCAGTACTTC.

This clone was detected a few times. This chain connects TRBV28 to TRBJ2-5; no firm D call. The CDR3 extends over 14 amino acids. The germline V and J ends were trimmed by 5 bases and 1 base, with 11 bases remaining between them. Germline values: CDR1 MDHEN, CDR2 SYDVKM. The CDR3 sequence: CASSPWVAQETQYF. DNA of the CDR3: TGTGCCAGCAGTCCATGGGTAGCCCAAGAGACCCAGTACTTC.

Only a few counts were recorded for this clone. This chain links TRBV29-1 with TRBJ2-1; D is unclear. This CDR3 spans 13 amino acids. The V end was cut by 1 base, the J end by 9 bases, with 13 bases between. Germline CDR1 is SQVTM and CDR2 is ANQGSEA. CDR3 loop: CSVEGGPMGEQFF. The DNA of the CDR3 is TGCAGCGTTGAAGGGGGTCCCATGGGTGAGCAGTTCTTC.

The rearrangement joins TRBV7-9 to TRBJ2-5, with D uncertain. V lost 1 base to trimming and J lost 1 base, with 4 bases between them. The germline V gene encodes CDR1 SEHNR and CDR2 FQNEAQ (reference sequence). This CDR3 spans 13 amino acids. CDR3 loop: CASSLDGQETQYF. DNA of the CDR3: TGTGCCAGCAGCTTAGACGGCCAAGAGACCCAGTACTTC.

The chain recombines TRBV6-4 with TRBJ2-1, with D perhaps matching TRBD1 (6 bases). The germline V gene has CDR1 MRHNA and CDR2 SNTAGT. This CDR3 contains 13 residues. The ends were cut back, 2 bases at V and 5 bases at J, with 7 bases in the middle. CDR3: CASSDRDNNEQFF. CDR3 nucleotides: TGTGCCAGCAGTGACAGGGACAACAATGAGCAGTTCTTC.

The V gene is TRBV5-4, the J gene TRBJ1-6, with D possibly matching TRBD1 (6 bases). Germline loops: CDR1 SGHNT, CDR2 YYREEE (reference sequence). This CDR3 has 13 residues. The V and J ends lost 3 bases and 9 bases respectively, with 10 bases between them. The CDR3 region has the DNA TGTGCCAGCAGCTCAGGGGTGGCTTCACCCCTCCACTTT. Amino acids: CASSSGVASPLHF.

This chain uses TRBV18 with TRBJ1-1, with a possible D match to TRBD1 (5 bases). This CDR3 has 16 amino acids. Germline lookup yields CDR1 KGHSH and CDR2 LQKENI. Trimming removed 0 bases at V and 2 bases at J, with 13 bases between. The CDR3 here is CASSPPYRQINTEAFF. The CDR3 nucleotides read TGTGCCAGCTCACCACCGTATAGACAGATTAACACTGAAGCTTTCTTT.

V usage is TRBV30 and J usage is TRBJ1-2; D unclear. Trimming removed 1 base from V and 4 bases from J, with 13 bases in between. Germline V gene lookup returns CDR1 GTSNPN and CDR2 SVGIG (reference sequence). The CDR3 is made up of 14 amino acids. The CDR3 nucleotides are TGTGCCTGGAGTGAGGGTTGGGTTTCCTATGGCTACACCTTC. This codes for CAWSEGWVSYGYTF. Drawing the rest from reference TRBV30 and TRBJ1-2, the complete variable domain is SQTIHQWPATLVQPVGSPLSLECTVEGTSNPNLYWYRQAAGRGLQLLFYSVGIGQISSEVPQNLSASRPQDRQFILSSKKLLLSDSGFYLCAWSEGWVSYGYTFGSGTRLTVV.

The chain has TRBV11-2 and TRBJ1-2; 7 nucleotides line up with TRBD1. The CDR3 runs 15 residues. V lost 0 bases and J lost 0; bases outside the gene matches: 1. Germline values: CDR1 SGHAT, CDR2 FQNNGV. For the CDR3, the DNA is TGTGCCAGCAGCTTAGAAGGGGGCTCTAACTATGGCTACACCTTC. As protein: CASSLEGGSNYGYTF.

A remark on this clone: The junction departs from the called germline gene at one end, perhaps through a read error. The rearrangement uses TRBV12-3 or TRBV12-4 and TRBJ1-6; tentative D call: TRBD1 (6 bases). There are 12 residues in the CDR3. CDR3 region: CASSLQGVPSTF. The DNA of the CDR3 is TGTGCCAGCAGCCTACAGGGAGTCCCTTCCACTTTT.

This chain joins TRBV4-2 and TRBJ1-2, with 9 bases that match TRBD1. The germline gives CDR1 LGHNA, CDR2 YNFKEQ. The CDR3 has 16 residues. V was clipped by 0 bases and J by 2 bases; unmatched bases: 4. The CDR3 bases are TGTGCCAGCAGCCAAGATCCTGGACAGGGGAACTATGGCTACACCTTC. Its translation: CASSQDPGQGNYGYTF.

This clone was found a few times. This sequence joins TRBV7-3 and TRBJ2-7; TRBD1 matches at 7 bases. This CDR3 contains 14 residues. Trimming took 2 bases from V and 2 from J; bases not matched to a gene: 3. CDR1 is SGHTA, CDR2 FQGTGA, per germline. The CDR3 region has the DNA TGTGCCAGCAGCTTACAGACAGGGCCCTACGAGCAGTACTTC. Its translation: CASSLQTGPYEQYF.

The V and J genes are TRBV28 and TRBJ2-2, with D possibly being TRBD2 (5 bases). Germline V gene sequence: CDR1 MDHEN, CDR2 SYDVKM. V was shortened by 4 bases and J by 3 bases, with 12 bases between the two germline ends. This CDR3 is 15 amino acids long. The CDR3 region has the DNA TGTGCCAGCAGTTCCGCGGGCCTGTACACCGGGGAGCTGTTTTTT. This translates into CASSSAGLYTGELFF.

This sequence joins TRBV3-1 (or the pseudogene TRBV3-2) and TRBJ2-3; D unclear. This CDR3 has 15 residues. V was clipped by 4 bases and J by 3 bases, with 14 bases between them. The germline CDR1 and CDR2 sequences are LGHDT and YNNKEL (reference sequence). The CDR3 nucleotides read TGTGCCAGCAGCCCCGACTTCCTTGGTACAGATACGCAGTATTTT. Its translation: CASSPDFLGTDTQYF.

CDR3 sequence reads: CATSDLRGRDEQFF. As DNA, the CDR3 is TGTGCCACCAGTGATTTGCGGGGGAGGGATGAGCAGTTCTTC. The chain has TRBV24-1 and TRBJ2-1; TRBD2 matches 7 bases. CDR3 length: 14 residues. Germline V lookup: CDR1 KGHDR, CDR2 SFDVKD. V shed 0 bases, J shed 8 bases, and the junction held 3 bases outside the gene matches.

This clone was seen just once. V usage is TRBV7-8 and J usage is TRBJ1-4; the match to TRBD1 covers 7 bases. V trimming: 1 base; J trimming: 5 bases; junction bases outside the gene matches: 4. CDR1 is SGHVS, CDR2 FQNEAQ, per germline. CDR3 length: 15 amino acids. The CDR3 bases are TGTGCCAGCAGCTTAGGAGGGGGCATGAATGAAAAACTGTTTTTT. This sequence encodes CASSLGGGMNEKLFF.

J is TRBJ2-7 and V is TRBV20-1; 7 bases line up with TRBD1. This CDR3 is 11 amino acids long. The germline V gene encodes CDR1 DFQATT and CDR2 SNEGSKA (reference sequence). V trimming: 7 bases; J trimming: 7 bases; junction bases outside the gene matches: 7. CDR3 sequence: CSVGGRWEQYF. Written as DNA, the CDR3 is TGCAGTGTAGGGGGCCGGTGGGAGCAGTACTTC.